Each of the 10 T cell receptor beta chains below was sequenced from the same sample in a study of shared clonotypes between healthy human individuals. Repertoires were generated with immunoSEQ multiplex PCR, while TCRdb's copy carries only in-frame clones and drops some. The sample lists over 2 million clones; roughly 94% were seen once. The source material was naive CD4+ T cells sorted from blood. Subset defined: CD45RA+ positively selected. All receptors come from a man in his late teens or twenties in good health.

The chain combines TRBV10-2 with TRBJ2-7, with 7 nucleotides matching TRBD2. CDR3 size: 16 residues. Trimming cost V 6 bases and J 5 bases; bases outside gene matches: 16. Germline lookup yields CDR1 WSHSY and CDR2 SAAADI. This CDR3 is CASRRSPSGVVDEQYF. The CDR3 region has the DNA TGCGCCAGCAGGAGGAGCCCCAGCGGGGTCGTGGACGAGCAGTACTTC.

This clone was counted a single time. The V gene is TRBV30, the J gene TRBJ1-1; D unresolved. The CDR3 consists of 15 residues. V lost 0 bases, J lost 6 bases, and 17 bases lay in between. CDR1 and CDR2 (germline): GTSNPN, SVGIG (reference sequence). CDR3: CAWSVSLFLSAEAFF. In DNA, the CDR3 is TGTGCCTGGAGTGTATCATTATTTCTGAGCGCTGAAGCTTTCTTT.

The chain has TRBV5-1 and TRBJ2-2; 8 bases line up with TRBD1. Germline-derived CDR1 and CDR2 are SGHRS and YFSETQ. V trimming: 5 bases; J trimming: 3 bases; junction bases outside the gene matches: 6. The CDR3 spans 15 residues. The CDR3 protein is CASRAGGADTGELFF. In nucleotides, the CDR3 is TGCGCCAGCAGGGCAGGGGGCGCGGACACCGGGGAGCTGTTTTTT.

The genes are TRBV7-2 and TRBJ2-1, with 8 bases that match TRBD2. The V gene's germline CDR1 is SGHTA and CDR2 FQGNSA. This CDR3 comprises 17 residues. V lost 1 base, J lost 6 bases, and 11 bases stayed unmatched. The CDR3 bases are TGTGCCAGCAGCTTAGTTGCGGGGGGTTTACTGTCCAATGAGCAGTTCTTC. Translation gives CASSLVAGGLLSNEQFF.

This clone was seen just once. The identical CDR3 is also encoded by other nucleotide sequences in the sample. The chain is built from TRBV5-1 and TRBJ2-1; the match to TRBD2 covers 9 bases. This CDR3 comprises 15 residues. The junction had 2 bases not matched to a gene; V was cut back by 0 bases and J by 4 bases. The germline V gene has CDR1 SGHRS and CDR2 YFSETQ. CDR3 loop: CASSLAAGGYNEQFF. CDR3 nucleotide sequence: TGCGCCAGCAGCTTGGCAGCGGGGGGATACAATGAGCAGTTCTTC.

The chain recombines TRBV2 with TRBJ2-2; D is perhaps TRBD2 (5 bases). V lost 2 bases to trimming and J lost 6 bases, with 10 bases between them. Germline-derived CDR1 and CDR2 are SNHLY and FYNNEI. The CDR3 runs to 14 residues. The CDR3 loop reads CASSEMRGPGELFF. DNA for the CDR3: TGTGCCAGCAGTGAAATGAGAGGGCCCGGGGAGCTGTTTTTT. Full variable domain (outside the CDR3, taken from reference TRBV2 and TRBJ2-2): EPEVTQTPSHQVTQMGQEVILRCVPISNHLYFYWYRQILGQKVEFLVSFYNNEISEKSEIFDDQFSVERPDGSNFTLKIRSTKLEDSAMYFCASSEMRGPGELFFGEGSRLTVL.

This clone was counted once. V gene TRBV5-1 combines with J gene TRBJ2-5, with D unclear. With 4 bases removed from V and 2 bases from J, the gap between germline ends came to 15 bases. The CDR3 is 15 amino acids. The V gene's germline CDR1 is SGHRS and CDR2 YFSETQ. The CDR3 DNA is TGCGCCAGCAGCGTACGACATTGGCCACAAGAGACCCAGTACTTC. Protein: CASSVRHWPQETQYF.

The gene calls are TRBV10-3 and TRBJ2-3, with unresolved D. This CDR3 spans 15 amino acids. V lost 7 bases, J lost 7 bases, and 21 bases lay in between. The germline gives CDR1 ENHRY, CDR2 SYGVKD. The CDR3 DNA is TGTGCCATCATGGACCCTCTTTCGAACCCAAATACGCAGTATTTT. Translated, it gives CAIMDPLSNPNTQYF.

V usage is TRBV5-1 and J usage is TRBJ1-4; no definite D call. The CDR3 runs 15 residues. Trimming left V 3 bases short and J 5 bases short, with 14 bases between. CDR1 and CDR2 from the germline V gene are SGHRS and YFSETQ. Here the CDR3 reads CASSSSGYLNEKLFF. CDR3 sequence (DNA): TGCGCCAGCAGCTCGAGCGGATACCTCAATGAAAAACTGTTTTTT. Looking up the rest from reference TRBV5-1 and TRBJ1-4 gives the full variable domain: KAGVTQTPRYLIKTRGQQVTLSCSPISGHRSVSWYQQTPGQGLQFLFEYFSETQRNKGNFPGRFSGRQFSNSRSEMNVSTLELGDSALYLCASSSSGYLNEKLFFGSGTQLSVL.

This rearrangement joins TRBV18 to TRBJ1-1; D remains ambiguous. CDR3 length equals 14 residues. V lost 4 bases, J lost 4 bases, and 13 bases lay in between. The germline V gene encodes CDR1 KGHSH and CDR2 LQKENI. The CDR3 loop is CASSLRESSTEAFF. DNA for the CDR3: TGTGCCAGCTCACTAAGGGAGTCGAGCACTGAAGCTTTCTTT. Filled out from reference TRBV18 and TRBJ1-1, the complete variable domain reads NAGVMQNPRHLVRRRGQEARLRCSPMKGHSHVYWYRQLPEEGLKFMVYLQKENIIDESGMPKERFSAEFPKEGPSILRIQQVVRGDSAAYFCASSLRESSTEAFFGQGTRLTVV.